This entry lists 5 T cell receptor beta chains sequenced from one sample in a study of circulating CD8 cells and anti-PD-1 response in melanoma. The QIAseq Immune Repertoire TCR panel built the libraries from around 15 ng of total RNA. A single record per CDR3 protein comes from TCRdb applying MiXCR to the reads. Of a few hundred distinct CDR3 sequences detected, under 8.5% appear once; the ten largest clones hold around 48%. Live CD3+CD8+TCRalphabeta+ cells were sorted into four subsets by PD-1 and/or TIGIT. Material: CD8+ T cells from PBMCs, obtained at baseline or after one month of anti-PD-1 therapy (not recorded which). The receptors come from a human donor with melanoma.

By its share, this clonotype is large (0.1 to 1%). The CDR3 DNA reads as TGTGCCAGCAGCTTAGCCCGCGACAGAACCGGGGAGCTGTTTTTT. Translating gives CASSLARDRTGELFF. The chain combines TRBV7-2 with TRBJ2-2; a weak D match, TRBD1 (5 bases). Trimming removed 0 bases from V and 5 bases from J, with 10 bases in between. This CDR3 is 15 amino acids long. Germline values: CDR1 SGHTA, CDR2 FQGNSA. The whole variable domain, filled in from reference TRBV7-2 and TRBJ2-2, reads GAGVSQSPSNKVTEKGKDVELRCDPISGHTALYWYRQSLGQGLEFLIYFQGNSAPDKSGLPSDRFSAERTGGSVSTLTIQRTQQEDSAVYLCASSLARDRTGELFFGEGSRLTVL.

This clonotype counts as medium-sized. This chain uses TRBV7-2 with TRBJ2-7; possible D gene TRBD1, 5 bases. V lost 5 bases and J 5 bases, leaving 13 bases between the germline ends. CDR1 is SGHTA and CDR2 is FQGNSA in the germline V gene. The CDR3 sequence is 13 residues long. DNA of the CDR3: TGTGCCAGCAGCCCCTCCAGGGCCAACGAGCAGTACTTC. It yields the protein CASSPSRANEQYF.

This clonotype counts as large. The CDR3 is CASSYKGGNHYEQYF. The CDR3 DNA follows: TGTGCCAGCAGTTACAAGGGCGGGAACCACTACGAGCAGTACTTC. The chain employs TRBV6-6 and TRBJ2-7, with D tentatively TRBD2 (6 bases). V lost 2 bases, J lost 3 bases, and 14 bases lay in between. The germline CDR1 and CDR2 sequences are MNHNY and SVGAGI (reference sequence). The CDR3 consists of 15 residues.

This clonotype is medium-sized by share. The chain employs TRBV2 and TRBJ2-7, with a weak D call TRBD1 (5 bases). CDR3 length equals 14 residues. Trimming took off 0 bases at V and 2 bases at J, with 8 bases between the two ends. Germline V gene sequence: CDR1 SNHLY, CDR2 FYNNEI. The chain's CDR3 is CASSEAWGAYEQYF. In DNA form, the CDR3 reads TGTGCCAGCAGTGAAGCTTGGGGCGCCTACGAGCAGTACTTC.

Within the sample, this clonotype is medium-sized. The rearrangement uses TRBV19 and TRBJ2-3; 8 bases line up with TRBD2. The CDR3 covers 17 residues. Germline loops: CDR1 LNHDA, CDR2 SQIVND (reference sequence). J was trimmed by 0 bases and V by 5 bases; bases with no gene match: 10. This chain's CDR3 is CASSSSSLAESTDTQYF. In nucleotides, the CDR3 is TGTGCCAGTAGTTCTTCATCACTAGCGGAGAGCACAGATACGCAGTATTTT.